Shown below are 11 T cell receptor beta chains from a single sample sequenced in a study of blood T cell repertoires in COVID-19. The data were produced by immunoSEQ multiplex PCR, yet TCRdb's version contains in-frame clones alone and is incomplete. The table includes approximately 500,000 clones, approximately 85% detected once. Sequencing used peripheral blood. These receptors came from a human donor in a cohort sampled during active COVID-19.

The CDR3 loop is CASSLSGASGKPGELFF. CDR3 bases: TGCGCCAGCAGCTTGAGTGGTGCGAGCGGGAAGCCCGGGGAGCTGTTTTTT. V is TRBV5-1 and J is TRBJ2-2; 7 bases are a match to TRBD2. Germline-derived CDR1 and CDR2 are SGHRS and YFSETQ. There are 17 residues in the CDR3. With 1 base clipped from V and 6 bases from J, the junction kept 12 bases outside the gene matches.

This rearrangement joins TRBV5-1 to TRBJ2-3, with TRBD2 as a possible D gene (6 bases). The CDR3 extends over 14 amino acids. Germline CDR1 and CDR2: SGHRS and YFSETQ. Trimming stripped 4 bases from V and 4 bases from J, with 13 bases between. In DNA form, the CDR3 reads TGCGCCAGCAGCCACAGCGGGCCTCCAGATACGCAGTATTTT. Its translation is CASSHSGPPDTQYF.

The J gene is TRBJ1-2, the V gene TRBV6-5, with D tentatively TRBD1 (5 bases). The germline V gene encodes CDR1 MNHEY and CDR2 SVGAGI. Trimming pared 4 bases from V and 3 bases from J, leaving 15 bases between. The CDR3 extends over 15 amino acids. The CDR3 is CASSSREGAHYGYTF. The CDR3 DNA is TGTGCCAGCAGTTCCCGCGAAGGGGCCCACTATGGCTACACCTTC.

The chain carries TRBV4-3 and TRBJ1-2; 9 bases line up with TRBD1. This CDR3 spans 17 amino acids. V trimming: 0 bases; J trimming: 4 bases; junction bases outside the gene matches: 9. Germline CDR1 reads LGHNA; CDR2 reads YSLEER. CDR3 residues: CASSQDLRTGDSYGYTF. CDR3 nucleotide sequence: TGCGCCAGCAGCCAAGATTTGAGGACAGGGGATTCCTATGGCTACACCTTC.

V gene TRBV28 combines with J gene TRBJ2-7, with TRBD1 identical over 7 bases. The length of the CDR3 is 13 residues. V lost 6 bases and J lost 3; bases outside the gene matches: 5. The V gene's germline CDR1 is MDHEN and CDR2 SYDVKM. CDR3: CASSNDRVYEQYF. In DNA, the CDR3 is TGTGCCAGCAGCAACGACAGGGTCTACGAGCAGTACTTC.

This clone was counted a single time. The chain has TRBV28 and TRBJ1-5; D uncertain. Per germline, CDR1 MDHEN and CDR2 SYDVKM. V shed 6 bases and J shed 0 bases, with 9 bases lying between them. The CDR3 consists of 14 residues. CDR3 sequence: CASRYSYSNQPQHF. As DNA, the CDR3 is TGTGCCAGCAGATACAGTTATAGCAATCAGCCCCAGCATTTT.

The chain uses TRBV9 and TRBJ2-7; D possibly corresponds to TRBD1 (5 bases). The length of the CDR3 is 12 residues. Germline CDR1 is SGDLS and CDR2 is YYNGEE. V lost 0 bases and J lost 6, with 7 bases in between. The CDR3 protein is CASSVDRGEQYF. In nucleotides, the CDR3 is TGTGCCAGCAGCGTAGATAGGGGCGAGCAGTACTTC. Full variable domain (outside the CDR3, taken from reference TRBV9 and TRBJ2-7): DSGVTQTPKHLITATGQRVTLRCSPRSGDLSVYWYQQSLDQGLQFLIQYYNGEERAKGNILERFSAQQFPDLHSELNLSSLELGDSALYFCASSVDRGEQYFGPGTRLTVT.

The genes are TRBV2 and TRBJ2-4; D unresolved. Trimming removed 7 bases at V and 0 bases at J, with 10 bases between. This CDR3 is built from 14 residues. Per the germline V gene, CDR1 is SNHLY and CDR2 is FYNNEI. The CDR3 here is CASIGGLAKNIQYF. Here the CDR3 DNA reads TGTGCCAGCATCGGCGGTCTAGCCAAAAACATTCAGTACTTC.

This clone was counted a single time. The chain links TRBV6-6 to TRBJ2-7; TRBD2 matches 7 bases. Germline CDR1 MNHNY, CDR2 SVGAGI (reference sequence). This CDR3 comprises 15 residues. V lost 2 bases, J lost 5 bases, and 9 bases stayed unmatched. In nucleotides, the CDR3 is TGTGCCAGCAGTTACAGCCAGCGGGAAAGAAACGAGCAGTACTTC. Amino acids: CASSYSQRERNEQYF.

This sequence joins TRBV6-5 and TRBJ1-3; 11 bases align to TRBD1. The V segment lost 0 bases and the J segment 6 bases; nucleotides outside the gene matches: 4. The CDR3 spans 16 residues. Germline-derived CDR1 and CDR2 are MNHEY and SVGAGI. The DNA of the CDR3 is TGTGCCAGCAGTTACTCTTCAGGACAGGGGGCAAACACCATATATTTT. It translates to CASSYSSGQGANTIYF.

V and J are TRBV7-9 and TRBJ2-1, with 8 bases fitting TRBD2. J gave up 8 bases and V 3 bases, and 6 bases lay outside the gene matches. From germline, CDR1 is SEHNR and CDR2 FQNEAQ (reference sequence). The CDR3 runs 14 residues. The CDR3 loop reads CASSFGGAVDEQFF. For the CDR3, the DNA is TGTGCCAGCAGCTTCGGGGGGGCAGTAGATGAGCAGTTCTTC. Filled out from reference TRBV7-9 and TRBJ2-1, the complete variable domain reads DTGVSQNPRHKITKRGQNVTFRCDPISEHNRLYWYRQTLGQGPEFLTYFQNEAQLEKSRLLSDRFSAERPKGSFSTLEIQRTEQGDSAMYLCASSFGGAVDEQFFGPGTRLTVL.